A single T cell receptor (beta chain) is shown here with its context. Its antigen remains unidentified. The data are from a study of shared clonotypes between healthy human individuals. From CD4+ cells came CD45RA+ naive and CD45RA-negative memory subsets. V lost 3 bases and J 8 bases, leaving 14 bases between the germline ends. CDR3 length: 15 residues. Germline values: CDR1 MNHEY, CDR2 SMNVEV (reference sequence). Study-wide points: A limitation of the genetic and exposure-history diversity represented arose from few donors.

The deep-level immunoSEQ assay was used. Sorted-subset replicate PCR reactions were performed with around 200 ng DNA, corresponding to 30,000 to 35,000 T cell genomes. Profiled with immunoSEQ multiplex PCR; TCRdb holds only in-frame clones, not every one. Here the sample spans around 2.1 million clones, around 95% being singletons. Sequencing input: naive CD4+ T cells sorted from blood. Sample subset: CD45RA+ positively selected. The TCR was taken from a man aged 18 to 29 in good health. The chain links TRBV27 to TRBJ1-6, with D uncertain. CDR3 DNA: TGTGCCAGCAGTTTGGGTGGAGGAGTGTATTCACCCCTCCACTTT. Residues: CASSLGGGVYSPLHF.